The clone carrying this TCR beta chain was counted a single time. Its antigen is not known. A much larger clone is a single base away; this may be a read error. The CDR3 ends on some other residue instead of the conserved phenylalanine or tryptophan, so this is likely a read error. A modified ARM-PCR protocol with three rounds of nested PCR amplified TCRbeta. TCRdb passed the multiplex PCR reads through MiXCR, listing each CDR3 protein once. Of about 90,000 distinct CDR3 sequences listed, roughly 77% were seen once; the top ten hold 20% to 25%. This sample is drawn from a study of tumor and adjacent non-tumor tissue in lung cancer. At the level of the study: Aged about 31 to 85 years, patients included 10 men and 4 to 6 women with stage I to III disease.

Whole-study findings and limits: Significantly higher TCR diversity was found in tumor than normal lung. Higher tumor TCR diversity was associated with shorter survival.

No cell sorting was done before RNA was extracted from the tissue. This non-tumor lung sample came from over 3 cm beyond the tumor edge. Newly diagnosed lung cancer patients had thoracic surgery in China, August–November 2014, without prior chemotherapy. CDR1 and CDR2 from the germline V gene are DFQATT and SNEGSKA (reference sequence). Trimming took 1 base from V and 7 from J, leaving 16 bases between them. The CDR3 has 14 residues. The sample was distant non-tumor lung tissue. This sequence was found in a woman aged 50 to 65 with non-small cell lung cancer. V gene TRBV20-1 combines with J gene TRBJ2-5, with D possibly called TRBD1 or TRBD2 (6 bases each). The CDR3 here is CSARAPGGLGTQYL. The CDR3 DNA reads TGCAGTGCTAGAGCCCCTGGGGGGCTGGGGACCCAGTACTTA.